This TCR beta chain was captured by sequencing in a study of OX40 agonist ivuxolimab in advanced cancers. The overall study: Across the patients, intravenous ivuxolimab was delivered every 2 weeks at 0.01 to 10 mg/kg. Of mixed ages from about 23 to 85 and averaging approximately 60 years, the group was roughly 85% male.

Concerning this clone itself: Its target is not known.

CDR1 and CDR2 from the germline V gene are MNHEY and SMNVEV (reference sequence). Trimming cost V 6 bases and J 8 bases; bases outside gene matches: 13. The CDR3 has 16 residues. The assay was immunoSEQ multiplex PCR, and TCRdb's table has in-frame clones only and misses some. In the table there are approximately 82,000 clones, approximately 90% of which are singletons. Study-wide results and caveats: There was clonal expansion of CD4+ and CD8+ blood T cells by week 6 at 0.1 to 3.0 mg/kg. Among T cells, CD8+ cells averaged more expanded clones than CD4+ cells.

The clonotype was recovered from an adult with an advanced solid tumor such as melanoma, head and neck, liver or kidney cancer. The chain is built from TRBV27 and TRBJ1-2; 12 bases agree with TRBD1. The source material was CD4+ or CD8+ T cells sorted from blood, sampled in a trial of the OX40 agonist ivuxolimab. The CDR3 loop is CASSREVGQGALGYTF. CDR3 nucleotide sequence: TGTGCCAGCAGCCGTGAAGTGGGACAGGGGGCGTTAGGCTACACCTTC.